Below are 3 T cell receptor beta chains sequenced from a single sample in a study of cytomegalovirus exposure and HLA in healthy donors. PCR was performed using 60 Vbeta and 13 Jbeta primers. Here immunoSEQ multiplex PCR was the method, and the copy in TCRdb shows in-frame clones only, minus some. In the table there are 70,000 to 90,000 clones, roughly 84% of which are singletons. The sample consisted of PBMCs. These receptors were collected from a man in his sixties or seventies in good health and CMV-seropositive.

The table lists this clone with a count of one. This chain joins TRBV7-2 and TRBJ2-2; D is perhaps TRBD2 (5 bases). There are 14 residues in the CDR3. Trimming left V 5 bases short and J 7 bases short, with 14 bases between. From germline, CDR1 is SGHTA and CDR2 FQGNSA. The CDR3 loop is CASSNPSRGGELFF. The CDR3 DNA reads TGTGCCAGCAGCAACCCTAGCCGGGGCGGGGAGCTGTTTTTT.

The V call is TRBV29-1, the J call TRBJ2-5; D is ambiguous. Germline V lookup: CDR1 SQVTM, CDR2 ANQGSEA. The V end was cut by 5 bases, the J end by 0 bases, with 7 bases between. The CDR3 is made up of 12 amino acids. The CDR3 loop reads CSVWLYQETQYF. Written as DNA, the CDR3 is TGCAGCGTTTGGCTGTACCAAGAGACCCAGTACTTC.

This sequence joins TRBV11-2 and TRBJ2-3; 9 bases match TRBD2. The V segment lost 0 bases and the J segment 1 base; nucleotides outside the gene matches: 5. The V gene's germline CDR1 is SGHAT and CDR2 FQNNGV. CDR3 length: 17 residues. In DNA form, the CDR3 reads TGTGCCAGCAGCTTAGATGAGCGGGGGGTCGGCACAGATACGCAGTATTTT. Amino acids: CASSLDERGVGTDTQYF.